The clone carrying this T cell receptor beta chain has at least ten counts. Its specificity is unknown. This entry belongs to a study of T cells after yellow fever vaccination. A single record per CDR3 protein comes from TCRdb applying MiXCR to the 5' RACE reads. Of roughly 310,000 distinct CDR3 sequences listed, about 8.7% were seen once; the top ten hold more than 15%. Losses at the gene ends were 6 bases for V and 4 bases for J; bases not matched to a gene: 1. CDR3 size: 12 residues. Germline-derived CDR1 and CDR2 are MNHNY and SVGAGI (reference sequence). The study, taken as a whole, reports: At around 96% for CD4 and roughly 87% for CD8, most primary-vaccination clones showed up again after the booster. Weaker in magnitude, the secondary response showed a faster peak on day 5 versus 15.

This TCR came from a man aged 18 to 30 who received the YFV17D yellow fever vaccine. The chain uses TRBV6-6 and TRBJ1-2, with 8 bases matching TRBD1. Sequenced here: PBMCs, sampled on the day of the first yellow fever vaccination. The CDR3 bases are TGTGCCAGCAGACAGGGGGGCTATGGCTACACCTTC. Its translation is CASRQGGYGYTF.